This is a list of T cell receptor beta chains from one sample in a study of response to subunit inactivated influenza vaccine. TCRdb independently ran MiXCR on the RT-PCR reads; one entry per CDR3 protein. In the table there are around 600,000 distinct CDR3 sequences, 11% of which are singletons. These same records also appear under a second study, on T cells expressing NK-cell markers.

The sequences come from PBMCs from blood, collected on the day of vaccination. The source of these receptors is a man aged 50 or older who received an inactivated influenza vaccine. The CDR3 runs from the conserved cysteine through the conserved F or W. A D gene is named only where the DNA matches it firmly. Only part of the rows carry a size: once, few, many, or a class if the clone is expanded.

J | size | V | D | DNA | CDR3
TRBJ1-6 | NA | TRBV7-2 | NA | TGTGCCAGCAGCTTTTCCCCAAATTCACCCCTCCACTTT | CASSFSPNSPLHF
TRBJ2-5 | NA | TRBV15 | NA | TGTGCCACCAGCAGGATTCCGACAGGTCCAGAGACCCAGTACTTC | CATSRIPTGPETQYF
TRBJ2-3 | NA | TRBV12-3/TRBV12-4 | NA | TGTGCCAGCAGACCTCACAAGGGTGATACGCAGTATTTT | CASRPHKGDTQYF
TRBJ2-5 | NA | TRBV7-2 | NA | TGTGCCAGCAGCTTAATCGGCCTTATGGAGACCCAGTACTTC | CASSLIGLMETQYF
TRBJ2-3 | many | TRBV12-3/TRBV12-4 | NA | TGTGCCAGCAGACGACCAGGGTCGAGCACAGATACGCAGTATTTT | CASRRPGSSTDTQYF
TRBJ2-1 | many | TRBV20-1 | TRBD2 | TGCAGTGCTAGGCAACTAGCGGCCTCCTACAATGAGCAGTTCTTC | CSARQLAASYNEQFF
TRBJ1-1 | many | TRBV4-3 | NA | TGCGCCAGCAGCCAAGATCGAGGACACAAAGCTTTCTTT | CASSQDRGHKAFF
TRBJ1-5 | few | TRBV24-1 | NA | TGTGCCACCAGTGAACCCGGGAAGGAGCCCCAGCATTTT | CATSEPGKEPQHF
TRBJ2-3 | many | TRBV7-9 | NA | TGTGCCAGCAGCCAGCGATTCGGTCAGGCAGATACGCAGTATTTT | CASSQRFGQADTQYF
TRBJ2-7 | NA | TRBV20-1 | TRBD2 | TGCAGTGCTAGGACTAGCGGGAGGGCCTACGAGCAGTACTTC | CSARTSGRAYEQYF
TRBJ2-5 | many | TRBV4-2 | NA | TGTGCCAGCAGCCAAAACGGCGGCCATGTTCAAGAGACCCAGTACTTC | CASSQNGGHVQETQYF
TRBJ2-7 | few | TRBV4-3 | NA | TGCGCCAGCAGCCAAGGGGACGGGAGCTCCTACGAGCAGTACTTC | CASSQGDGSSYEQYF
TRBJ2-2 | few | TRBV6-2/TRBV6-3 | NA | TGTGCCAGCAGTTACTCGAGCTACGGCGCCGGGGAGCTGTTTTTT | CASSYSSYGAGELFF
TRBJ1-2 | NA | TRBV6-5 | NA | TGTGCCAGCAGTTACTCCGCCACTTCAAACTATGGCTACACCTTC | CASSYSATSNYGYTF
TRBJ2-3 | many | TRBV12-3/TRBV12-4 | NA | TGTGCCAGCTGTCGAGGCCGCACAGATACGCAGTATTTT | CASCRGRTDTQYF
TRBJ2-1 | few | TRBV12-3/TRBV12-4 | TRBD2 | TGTGCCAGCAGTTTAGGGGGGGGGTACTCCTACAATGAGCAGTTCTTC | CASSLGGGYSYNEQFF
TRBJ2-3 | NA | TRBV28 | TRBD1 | TGTGCCAGCAATCCGGGACAGGGGGCAGATACGCAGTATTTT | CASNPGQGADTQYF
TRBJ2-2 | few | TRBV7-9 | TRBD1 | TGTGCCAGCAGCTTAGTGCAGGGGACAGCGAACACCGGGGAGCTGTTTTTT | CASSLVQGTANTGELFF
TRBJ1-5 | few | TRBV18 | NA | TGTGCCAGCTCACCAACTGGGACCGATCAGCCCCAGCATTTT | CASSPTGTDQPQHF
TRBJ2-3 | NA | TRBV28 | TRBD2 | TGTGCCAGCAGTTTATCCCGGGGGGGCGGAGAGGCAGATACGCAGTATTTT | CASSLSRGGGEADTQYF
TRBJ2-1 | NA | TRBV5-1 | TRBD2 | TGCGCCAGCAGCCGAATTAGCGGGGGGGATTACAATGAGCAGTTCTTC | CASSRISGGDYNEQFF
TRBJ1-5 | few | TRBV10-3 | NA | TGTGCCATCAGTCAGAACAATCAGCCCCAGCATTTT | CAISQNNQPQHF
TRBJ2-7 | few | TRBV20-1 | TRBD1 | TGCAGTGCTACTTCGGGACAGGGGATGAGCGAGCAGTACTTC | CSATSGQGMSEQYF
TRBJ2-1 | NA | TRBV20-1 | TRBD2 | TGCAGTGCTAGGTGGGGCGGGAGAGTTCAGTTCTTC | CSARWGGRVQFF
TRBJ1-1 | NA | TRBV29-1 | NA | TGCAGCGCAGCCGGGTCGAACACTGAAGCTTTCTTT | CSAAGSNTEAFF
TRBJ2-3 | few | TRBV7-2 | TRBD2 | TGTGCCAGCAGCTTAGACCGACTAGCGGTTCCAGATACGCAGTATTTT | CASSLDRLAVPDTQYF
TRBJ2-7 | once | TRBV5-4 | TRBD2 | TGTGCCAGCAGCTTTTCAGCGGGAGGGCCTTACGAGCAGTACTTC | CASSFSAGGPYEQYF
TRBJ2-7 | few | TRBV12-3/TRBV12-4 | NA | TGTGCCAGCAGTTCTGGAGGTCAGACGCCCTACGAGCAGTACTTC | CASSSGGQTPYEQYF
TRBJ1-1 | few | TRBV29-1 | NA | TGCAGCGTTGAAAACGGGGTAAACACTGAAGCTTTCTTT | CSVENGVNTEAFF
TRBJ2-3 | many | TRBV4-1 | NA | TGCGCCAGCAGCCAAGATCCAGGGGGCACAGATACGCAGTATTTT | CASSQDPGGTDTQYF
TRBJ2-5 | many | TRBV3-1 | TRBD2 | TGTGCCAGCAGCCAAGAACGGACCGGGACTAAACAAGAGACCCAGTACTTC | CASSQERTGTKQETQYF
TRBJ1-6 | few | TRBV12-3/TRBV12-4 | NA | TGTGCCAGCAGTTTAAAGGATAATTCACCCCTCCACTTT | CASSLKDNSPLHF
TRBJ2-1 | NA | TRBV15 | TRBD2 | TGTGCCACCAGCAGAGCCCTAGCGGGATTAACCTCCAGCTCCTACAATGAGCAGTTCTTC | CATSRALAGLTSSSYNEQFF
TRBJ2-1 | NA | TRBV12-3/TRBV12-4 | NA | TGTGCCAGCAGTTTTGGCGGGGTGGGCAATGAGCAGTTCTTC | CASSFGGVGNEQFF
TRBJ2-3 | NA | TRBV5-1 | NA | TGCGCCAGCAGCTTTTTCGGCGACGGTTTCACAGATACGCAGTATTTT | CASSFFGDGFTDTQYF
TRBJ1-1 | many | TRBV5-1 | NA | TGCGCCAGCAGCAATCAATGGGGGAACACTGAAGCTTTCTTT | CASSNQWGNTEAFF
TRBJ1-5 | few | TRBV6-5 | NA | TGTGCCAGCAGTTACTCAAGGTACAGCGTGAATCAGCCCCAGCATTTT | CASSYSRYSVNQPQHF
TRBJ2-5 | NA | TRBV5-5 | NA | TGTGCCAGCAGCTTGGCAGGGCATGAGACCCAGTACTTC | CASSLAGHETQYF
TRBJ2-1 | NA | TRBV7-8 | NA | TGTGCCAGCAGCCTCGACGGAGGGGGCCCCCTCATGAAACAGTTCTTC | CASSLDGGGPLMKQFF
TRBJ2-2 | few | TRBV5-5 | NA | TGTGCCAGCAGCTTGGCACAGGGTAAGAGGTCCGGGGAGCTGTTTTTT | CASSLAQGKRSGELFF
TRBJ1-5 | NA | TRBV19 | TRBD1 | TGTGCCAGTAGATTACTGGGACAGGAGGCTCAGCCCCAGCATTTT | CASRLLGQEAQPQHF
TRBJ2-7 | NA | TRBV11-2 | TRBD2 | TGTGCCAGCAGCTTCACTAGCGTCCACGAGCAGTACTTC | CASSFTSVHEQYF
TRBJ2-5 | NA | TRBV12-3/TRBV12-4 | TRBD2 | TGTGCCAGCAGTTTTGCGGGGGGGCCAGAGACCCAGTACTTC | CASSFAGGPETQYF
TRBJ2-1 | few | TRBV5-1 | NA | TGCGCCAGCAGCTTCGAATGGGGTGAGCAGTTCTTC | CASSFEWGEQFF
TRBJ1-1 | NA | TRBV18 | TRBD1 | TGTGCCAGCTCACCAGGGACAGCTACTGGTGCTTTCTTT | CASSPGTATGAFF
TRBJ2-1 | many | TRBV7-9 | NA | TGTGCCAGCAGTCCACCTCACAGTGGACAGAGGAATGAGCAGTTCTTC | CASSPPHSGQRNEQFF